Listed below are T cell receptor beta chains from one sample, sequenced in a study of cytomegalovirus exposure and HLA in healthy donors. Sequencing used immunoSEQ multiplex PCR; TCRdb keeps in-frame clones, though not all of them. The table lists 80,000 or so clones, 85% to 95% of them singletons. The material sequenced was PBMCs. The receptors derive from a woman younger than 35 in good health and CMV-seronegative. Both conserved end residues are part of each CDR3. The D gene is left open where the match is weak. The size field is filled for only some rows; it gives once, few, many or a size class.

>TRBJ2-1|NA|TRBV28|NA
CASSHRVYNEQFF
TGTGCCAGCAGCCACAGGGTGTACAATGAGCAGTTCTTC
>TRBJ1-5|TRBD1|TRBV7-2|NA
CASSSGGQGSQPQHF
TGTGCCAGCAGCTCCGGCGGACAGGGAAGTCAGCCCCAGCATTTT
>TRBJ2-3|TRBD2|TRBV19|NA
CASSMSASGRGTDTQYF
TGTGCCAGTAGTATGTCTGCTAGCGGCAGGGGCACAGATACGCAGTATTTT
>TRBJ2-7|NA|TRBV11-2|NA
CASSSRTLTYEQYF
TGTGCCAGCAGCTCCCGGACTCTTACCTACGAGCAGTACTTC
>TRBJ2-5|TRBD1|TRBV5-4|once
CASSTPGQGAATQYF
TGTGCCAGCAGCACCCCGGGACAGGGGGCTGCGACCCAGTACTTC
>TRBJ1-1|NA|TRBV5-1|NA
CASSLGNRATEAFF
TGCGCCAGCAGCTTGGGCAACAGGGCAACTGAAGCTTTCTTT
>TRBJ2-1|TRBD2|TRBV7-2|NA
CASSFLAGGPNEQFF
TGTGCCAGCAGCTTTCTAGCGGGAGGCCCCAATGAGCAGTTCTTC
>TRBJ1-5|NA|TRBV28|NA
CASRAGGNQPQHF
TGTGCCAGCAGGGCAGGAGGAAATCAGCCCCAGCATTTT
>TRBJ2-6|NA|TRBV6-5|NA
CASSSGGTGANVLTF
TGTGCCAGCAGTTCAGGAGGAACTGGGGCCAACGTCCTGACTTTC
>TRBJ2-6|TRBD1|TRBV7-9|NA
CASSLGKGTGASGANVLTF
TGTGCCAGCAGCTTAGGCAAGGGGACAGGGGCCTCTGGGGCCAACGTCCTGACTTTC